This is a list of T cell receptor beta chains from one sample in a study of shared clonotypes between healthy human individuals. The repertoire was sequenced with immunoSEQ multiplex PCR; TCRdb's copy has only in-frame clones and lacks some. The sample consists of 1.4 million to 1.5 million clones, about 96% of them appearing once. The sample comprised naive CD4+ T cells sorted from blood. Source of these receptors: a young man in good health. Both conserved end residues are part of each CDR3. D genes are given only for firm matches. Rows give clone size only sometimes, using once, few, many, or a class for an expanded clone.

v_call: TRBV7-2; j_call: TRBJ2-5; d_call: -; clone_size: -; cdr3_nt: TGTGCCAGCAGCTTAGAAGGCAGGGAAGAGACCCAGTACTTC; cdr3_aa: CASSLEGREETQYF
v_call: TRBV7-2; j_call: TRBJ2-5; d_call: -; clone_size: -; cdr3_nt: TGTGCCAGCAGCACGCGCCCCGGTGAGACCCAGTACTTC; cdr3_aa: CASSTRPGETQYF
v_call: TRBV5-1; j_call: TRBJ2-3; d_call: TRBD2; clone_size: -; cdr3_nt: TGCGCCAGCAGCGTAACTAGCGGGGGTATAACGCAGTATTTT; cdr3_aa: CASSVTSGGITQYF
v_call: TRBV7-9; j_call: TRBJ2-3; d_call: -; clone_size: -; cdr3_nt: TGTGCCAGCAGCCCGATAAGGGATACGCAGTATTTT; cdr3_aa: CASSPIRDTQYF
v_call: TRBV11-2; j_call: TRBJ2-7; d_call: -; clone_size: -; cdr3_nt: TGTGCCAGCAGCTTAGTTCAGGTTAAGCAGTACTTC; cdr3_aa: CASSLVQVKQYF
v_call: TRBV9; j_call: TRBJ2-7; d_call: TRBD2; clone_size: few; cdr3_nt: TGTGCCAGCAGCGTTCTCAGCGGGAGCGGTGAGGGTGAGCAGTACTTC; cdr3_aa: CASSVLSGSGEGEQYF
v_call: TRBV6-4; j_call: TRBJ1-2; d_call: -; clone_size: -; cdr3_nt: TGTGCCAGCAGTTCGGACGGCTATGGCTACACCTTC; cdr3_aa: CASSSDGYGYTF
v_call: TRBV11-2; j_call: TRBJ2-1; d_call: -; clone_size: -; cdr3_nt: TGTGCCAGCAGCCCTGAGCCCGGATACAATGAGCAGTTCTTC; cdr3_aa: CASSPEPGYNEQFF
v_call: TRBV11-2; j_call: TRBJ2-2; d_call: -; clone_size: -; cdr3_nt: TGTGCCAGCAGCTTAGTGCTCGGGCTCGGCACCGGGGAGCTGTTTTTT; cdr3_aa: CASSLVLGLGTGELFF
v_call: TRBV29-1; j_call: TRBJ1-1; d_call: TRBD1; clone_size: -; cdr3_nt: TGCAGCGTTGAAGGACAGGGAGGAACTGAAGCTTTCTTT; cdr3_aa: CSVEGQGGTEAFF
v_call: TRBV11-2; j_call: TRBJ1-5; d_call: -; clone_size: -; cdr3_nt: TGTGCCAGCAGCTTGGAGGGGTATAGCAATCAGCCCCAGCATTTT; cdr3_aa: CASSLEGYSNQPQHF
v_call: TRBV27; j_call: TRBJ1-1; d_call: -; clone_size: -; cdr3_nt: TGTGCCAGCAGTTTAGTGGGAGGGCGTAGAGAAGCTTTCTTT; cdr3_aa: CASSLVGGRREAFF
v_call: TRBV5-4; j_call: TRBJ1-5; d_call: -; clone_size: -; cdr3_nt: TGTGCCAGCAGCCGACAGCCAAATCAGCCCCAGCATTTT; cdr3_aa: CASSRQPNQPQHF
v_call: TRBV5-1; j_call: TRBJ2-1; d_call: -; clone_size: -; cdr3_nt: TGCGCCAGCAGCTCCCGGAGCTCCTACAATGAGCAGTTCTTC; cdr3_aa: CASSSRSSYNEQFF
v_call: TRBV5-4; j_call: TRBJ1-1; d_call: TRBD1; clone_size: -; cdr3_nt: TGTGCCAGCAGCTTGGTTGCAGGGGGCCGGAACACTGAAGCTTTCTTT; cdr3_aa: CASSLVAGGRNTEAFF
v_call: TRBV7-8; j_call: TRBJ2-2; d_call: -; clone_size: -; cdr3_nt: TGTGCCAGCAGCTTACCCGGACAGCGCACCGGGGAGCTGTTTTTT; cdr3_aa: CASSLPGQRTGELFF
v_call: TRBV11-2; j_call: TRBJ2-1; d_call: -; clone_size: -; cdr3_nt: TGTGCCAGCAGCTTAGCGTCTTCCTACAATGAGCAGTTCTTC; cdr3_aa: CASSLASSYNEQFF
v_call: TRBV27; j_call: TRBJ2-5; d_call: -; clone_size: -; cdr3_nt: TGTGCCAGCAGTTTATCAGGGATCGGAGCGGAGACCCAGTACTTC; cdr3_aa: CASSLSGIGAETQYF
v_call: TRBV5-5; j_call: TRBJ1-5; d_call: TRBD1; clone_size: -; cdr3_nt: TGTGCCAGCAGCTTGAGCCCAGGGGGCCGGGGTCAGCCCCAGCATTTT; cdr3_aa: CASSLSPGGRGQPQHF